The 5 T cell receptor beta chains below were found in one sample sequenced in a study of T cell responses to AZD1222 COVID-19 vaccine. Libraries were prepared by immunoSEQ multiplex PCR; TCRdb keeps only in-frame clonotypes and omits some of them. Here the sample spans over 150,000 clones, approximately 90% being singletons. The sequences come from peripheral blood, collected on day 0 of MenACWY control vaccination. These receptors were collected from an adult in good health.

V gene TRBV7-2 combines with J gene TRBJ1-2, with D perhaps TRBD1 (5 bases). The CDR3 is 16 residues long. Germline V lookup: CDR1 SGHTA, CDR2 FQGNSA. The V end was cut by 1 base, the J end by 7 bases, with 19 bases between. As DNA, the CDR3 is TGTGCCAGCAGCTTAGGTAGTGGTATGGACATAACTGGCTACACCTTC. It translates to CASSLGSGMDITGYTF.

The rearrangement joins TRBV19 to TRBJ2-3; TRBD2 matches 11 bases. The V gene's germline CDR1 is LNHDA and CDR2 SQIVND (reference sequence). The CDR3 is made up of 15 amino acids. V gave up 7 bases and J gave up 5 bases; unmatched junction bases: 8. CDR3 amino acids: CASTKLAGVGDTQYF. The DNA for the CDR3 is TGTGCCAGTACCAAACTAGCGGGAGTAGGAGATACGCAGTATTTT.

The chain is built from TRBV7-3 and TRBJ2-5, with D perhaps TRBD1 or TRBD2 (5 bases each). Germline CDR1 reads SGHTA; CDR2 reads FQGTGA. This CDR3 has 15 residues. Trimming removed 5 bases at V and 5 bases at J, with 18 bases between. The CDR3 is CASSPGQGREETQYF. CDR3 nucleotides: TGTGCCAGCAGCCCGGGGCAGGGTAGGGAGGAGACCCAGTACTTC.

A few counts support this clone. The rearrangement links TRBV5-1 to TRBJ1-5, with 10 bases identical to TRBD1. In germline, CDR1 is SGHRS, CDR2 YFSETQ. This CDR3 is built from 17 residues. J gave up 4 bases and V 4 bases, and 11 bases lay outside the gene matches. CDR3 sequence reads: CASSANPRTGGNQPQHF. CDR3 coding DNA: TGCGCCAGCAGCGCGAACCCGCGGACAGGGGGGAATCAGCCCCAGCATTTT.

The V call is TRBV19, the J call TRBJ1-1; 8 nucleotides align to TRBD1. There are 13 residues in the CDR3. CDR1 and CDR2 from the germline V gene are LNHDA and SQIVND (reference sequence). The J segment lost 1 base and the V segment lost 8 bases, leaving 3 bases of the junction unmatched. CDR3 DNA sequence: TGTGCCAGTCAGGGGGCGGGGAACACTGAAGCTTTCTTT. Protein sequence: CASQGAGNTEAFF.